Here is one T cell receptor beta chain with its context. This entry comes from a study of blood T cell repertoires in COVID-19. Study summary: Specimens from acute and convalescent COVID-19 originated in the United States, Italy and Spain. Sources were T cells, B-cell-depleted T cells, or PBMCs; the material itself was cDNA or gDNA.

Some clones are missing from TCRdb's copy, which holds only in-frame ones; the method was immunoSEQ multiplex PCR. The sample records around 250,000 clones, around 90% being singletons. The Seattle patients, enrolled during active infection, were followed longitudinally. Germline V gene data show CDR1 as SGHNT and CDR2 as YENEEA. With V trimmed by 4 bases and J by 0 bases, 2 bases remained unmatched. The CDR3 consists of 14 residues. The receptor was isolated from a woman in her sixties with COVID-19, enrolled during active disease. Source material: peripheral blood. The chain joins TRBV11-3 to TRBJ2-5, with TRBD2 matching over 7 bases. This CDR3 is CASSWAGDQETQYF. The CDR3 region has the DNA TGTGCCAGCAGCTGGGCGGGGGACCAAGAGACCCAGTACTTC.